This T cell receptor (beta chain) emerged from a study of cytomegalovirus exposure and HLA in healthy donors. Study results and limitations: In a later analysis, DRB1 alleles had the most associated TCRs; HLA-C alleles the fewest. Fewer N-insertions than the roughly 650-donor mean were reportedly shown by an Asian-associated ancestry cluster in a later analysis.

Points on this clone: Its target is not known.

PCR employed 60 Vbeta and 13 Jbeta primers. Here immunoSEQ multiplex PCR was the method, and the copy in TCRdb shows in-frame clones only, minus some. The sample has about 67,000 clones; roughly 73% are singletons. The CDR3 runs to 15 residues. V trimming: 3 bases; J trimming: 2 bases; junction bases outside the gene matches: 6. The germline CDR1 and CDR2 sequences are SQVTM and ANQGSEA. The sample comprised PBMCs. The chain combines TRBV29-1 with TRBJ2-7, with 11 bases aligning to TRBD2. The clonotype originates from a middle-aged man in good health and CMV-seronegative. DNA for the CDR3: TGCAGCGTTGAGGGGCTAGCGGGAGGCACCTACGAGCAGTACTTC. Translating it yields CSVEGLAGGTYEQYF.